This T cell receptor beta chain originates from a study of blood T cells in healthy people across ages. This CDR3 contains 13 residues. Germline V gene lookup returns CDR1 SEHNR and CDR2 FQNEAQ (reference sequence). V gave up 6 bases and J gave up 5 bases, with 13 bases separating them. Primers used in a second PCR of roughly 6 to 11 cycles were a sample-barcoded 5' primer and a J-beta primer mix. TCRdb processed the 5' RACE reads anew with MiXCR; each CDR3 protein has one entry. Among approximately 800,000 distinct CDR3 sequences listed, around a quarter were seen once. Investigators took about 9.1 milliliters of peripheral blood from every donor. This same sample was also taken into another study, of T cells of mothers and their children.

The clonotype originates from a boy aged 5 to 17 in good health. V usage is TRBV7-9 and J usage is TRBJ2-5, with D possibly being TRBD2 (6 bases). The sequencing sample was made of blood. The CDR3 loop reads CASRPGTSETQYF. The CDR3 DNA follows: TGTGCCAGCAGGCCTGGGACTTCTGAGACCCAGTACTTC.